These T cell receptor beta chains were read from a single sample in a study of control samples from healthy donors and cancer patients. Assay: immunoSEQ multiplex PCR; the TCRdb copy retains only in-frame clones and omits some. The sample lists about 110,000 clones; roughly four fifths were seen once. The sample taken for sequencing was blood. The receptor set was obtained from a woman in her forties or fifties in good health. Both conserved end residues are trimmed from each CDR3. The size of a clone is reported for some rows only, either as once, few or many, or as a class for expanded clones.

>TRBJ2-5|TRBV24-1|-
ATSDFMGKTQY
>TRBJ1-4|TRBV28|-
ASSGQNEKLF
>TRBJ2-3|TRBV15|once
ATSRDSRLSTDTQY
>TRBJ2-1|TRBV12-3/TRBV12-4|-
ASTLDRYNEQF
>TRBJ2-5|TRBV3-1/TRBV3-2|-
ASSQWGREDETQY
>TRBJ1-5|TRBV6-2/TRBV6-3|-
ASSYYESD
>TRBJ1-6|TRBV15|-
ATSRSLGEPTLH
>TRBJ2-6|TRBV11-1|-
ASSFSGFGANVLT
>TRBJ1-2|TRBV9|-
ASSSSTGAGYGYT
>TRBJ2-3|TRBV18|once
ASSRGEGTDTQY
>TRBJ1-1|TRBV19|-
ASSHRGTNTEAF
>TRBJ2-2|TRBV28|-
ASRTQGLDTGELF
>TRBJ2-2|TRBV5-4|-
ASSLDRGRTGELF
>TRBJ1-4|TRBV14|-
ASSQDAGHPTTNEKLF
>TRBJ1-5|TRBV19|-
ASRGTGTGGFGSNQPQH
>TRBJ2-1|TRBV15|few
ATSNLQGDEQF
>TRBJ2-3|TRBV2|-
ASRRLATSTDTQY
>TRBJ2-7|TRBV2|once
ASSEAGWSSYEQY
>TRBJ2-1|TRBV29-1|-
SVVRQFNEQF
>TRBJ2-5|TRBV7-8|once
ASSPRTGAVKTQY
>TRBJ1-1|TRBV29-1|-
SVSTERNTEAF
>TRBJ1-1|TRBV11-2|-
ASEETGNTEAF
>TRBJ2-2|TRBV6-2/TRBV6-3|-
ASSHWDGELF
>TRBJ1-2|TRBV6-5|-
ASRRQGGYT
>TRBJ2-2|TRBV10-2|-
ASTQTGLDNTGELF
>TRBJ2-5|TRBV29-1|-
SASQLETQY
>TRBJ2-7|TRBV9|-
ASSVVSGTGEQY
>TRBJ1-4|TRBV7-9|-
ASSSTAEATNEKLF
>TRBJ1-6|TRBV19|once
ASSTSTGVKSSPLH
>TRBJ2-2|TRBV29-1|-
SVVVTVNSNTGELF
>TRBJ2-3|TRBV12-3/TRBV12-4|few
ASRLAGGDTQY
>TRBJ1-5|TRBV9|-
ASSAEGLRGQPQH
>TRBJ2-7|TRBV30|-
AWSVLGDEQY
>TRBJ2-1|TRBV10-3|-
AIKEAGVGYNEQF
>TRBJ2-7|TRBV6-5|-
ASSLGRRGEQY
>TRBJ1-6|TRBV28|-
ASSKYGTGNSPLH
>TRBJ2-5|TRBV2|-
ASSDSELETQY
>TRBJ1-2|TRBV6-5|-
ASSYGLGEGYT
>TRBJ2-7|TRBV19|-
ASSKNGGPGSYEQY
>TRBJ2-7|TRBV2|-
ASSEAETGIYEQY
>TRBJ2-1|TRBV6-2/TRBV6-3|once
ASSDSSYNEQF